This T cell receptor (beta chain) was identified during a study of regulatory T cells in long-lasting Graves disease. The TCR beta library used iRepertoire HTBI primers with Arm-PCR amplification of CDR3. TCRdb re-analysed the multiplex PCR reads in MiXCR, keeping a single row per CDR3 protein. The repertoire includes 500,000 or so distinct CDR3 sequences, approximately 15% of them detected once, and over 15% sits in the top ten. Stated time point: newly diagnosed GD, antithyroid drugs for less than 3 months. PBMCs were the source of the RNA used for TCR sequencing. Under American Thyroid Association guidelines, Graves' disease was diagnosed. This clonotype was recorded at least ten times. Germline assignment: CDR1 SNHLY and CDR2 FYNNEI. The CDR3 has 14 amino acids. Trimming stripped 5 bases from V and 2 bases from J, with 11 bases between. These sequences were also reported in another study, on T cells in Graves' hyperthyroidism and ophthalmopathy. That source notes: HTBI primers drove first-round RT-PCR of the TCR CDR3.

This chain joins TRBV2 and TRBJ2-3, with a tentative D call TRBD2 (5 bases). The clonotype was recovered from a woman in her forties or fifties with Graves disease. The sample was peripheral blood mononuclear cells (PBMCs), taken at new diagnosis, from a patient treated with antithyroid drugs. CDR3 sequence (DNA): TGTGCCAGCAGTAACGCGGGCTTCACAGATACGCAGTATTTT. Encoded protein: CASSNAGFTDTQYF.